These T cell receptor beta chains were read from a single sample in a study of T cell responses to AZD1222 COVID-19 vaccine. Data came from immunoSEQ multiplex PCR; TCRdb stores just in-frame clones and leaves some out. The table lists roughly 200,000 clones, about 94% of them singletons. The source was peripheral blood, collected 28 days after the second dose of the MenACWY control vaccine. The receptors here all came from an adult who received the MenACWY meningococcal vaccine as a control. The CDR3 runs from the conserved cysteine through the conserved F or W. A D gene is named only where the DNA matches it firmly. Where a row states a size, it is once, few, many or the class of an expanded clone; other rows omit it.

TRBV9	TRBJ2-3	.	.	CASRRFGESTDTQYF	TGTGCCAGCAGGCGATTCGGGGAGAGCACAGATACGCAGTATTTT
TRBV6-5	TRBJ2-2	.	TRBD1	CASSSGTAHGELFF	TGTGCCAGCAGTTCGGGGACAGCCCACGGGGAGCTGTTTTTT
TRBV9	TRBJ2-3	once	.	CASSPLAAPTDTQYF	TGTGCCAGCAGCCCACTAGCAGCCCCCACAGATACGCAGTATTTT
TRBV24-1	TRBJ2-1	.	.	CATSDYNEQFF	TGTGCCACCAGTGATTACAATGAGCAGTTCTTC
TRBV13	TRBJ1-4	.	TRBD1	CASSTTGFEKLFF	TGTGCCAGCAGCACGACAGGGTTTGAAAAACTGTTTTTT
TRBV28	TRBJ2-7	.	.	CASRFRDNHLEQYF	TGTGCCAGCAGGTTCCGGGACAACCACCTAGAGCAGTACTTC
TRBV6-1	TRBJ1-6	.	TRBD1	CASSEGQGFRSPLHF	TGTGCCAGCAGTGAGGGACAGGGGTTTCGTTCACCCCTCCACTTT
TRBV5-1	TRBJ2-3	.	.	CASSLGTADTQYF	TGCGCCAGCAGCTTGGGGACAGCAGATACGCAGTATTTT
TRBV28	TRBJ2-7	.	.	CASSLSRVYEQYF	TGTGCCAGCAGCTTGAGTCGGGTTTACGAGCAGTACTTC
TRBV5-1	TRBJ1-1	.	.	CASSLGTVQNTEAFF	TGCGCCAGCAGCTTGGGGACAGTTCAAAACACTGAAGCTTTCTTT
TRBV12-3/TRBV12-4	TRBJ1-2	.	.	CASSFAGSYGYTF	TGTGCCAGCAGTTTCGCAGGGTCCTATGGCTACACCTTC
TRBV5-1	TRBJ2-7	.	.	CASSLAAETYEQYF	TGCGCCAGCAGCTTGGCCGCGGAAACCTACGAGCAGTACTTC
TRBV29-1	TRBJ2-1	.	TRBD2	CSVTEASGSSRGQFF	TGCAGCGTGACTGAGGCTAGCGGGAGTTCCAGAGGGCAGTTCTTC
TRBV5-1	TRBJ2-7	.	.	CASSLKASSPLEQYF	TGCGCCAGCAGCTTAAAGGCTAGCAGTCCCCTCGAGCAGTACTTC
TRBV25-1	TRBJ2-2	.	.	CASSEWGGQVTGELFF	TGTGCCAGCAGTGAATGGGGGGGGCAGGTCACCGGGGAGCTGTTTTTT
TRBV7-3	TRBJ2-3	.	TRBD2	CASSLKRGPTDTQYF	TGTGCCAGCAGTTTGAAGCGGGGTCCCACAGATACGCAGTATTTT
TRBV18	TRBJ2-5	.	.	CASSSQGGSQETQYF	TGTGCCAGCTCATCCCAGGGGGGGTCCCAAGAGACCCAGTACTTC
TRBV12-3/TRBV12-4	TRBJ2-7	.	.	CASGRDRREQYF	TGTGCCAGCGGGAGAGACAGACGCGAGCAGTACTTC
TRBV28	TRBJ1-6	.	TRBD1	CASKTTGGQGNSPLHF	TGTGCCAGCAAAACCACCGGGGGACAGGGGAATTCACCCCTCCACTTT
TRBV5-1	TRBJ1-3	.	.	CASRDSSGNTIYF	TGCGCCAGCAGGGACAGCTCTGGAAACACCATATATTTT
TRBV5-1	TRBJ2-7	.	.	CASSLGSGTLPYEQYF	TGCGCCAGCAGCTTGGGGTCCGGGACTCTACCCTACGAGCAGTACTTC
TRBV5-1	TRBJ1-1	.	.	CASSLGQANTEAFF	TGCGCCAGCAGCTTGGGGCAGGCGAACACTGAAGCTTTCTTT
TRBV19	TRBJ1-2	.	.	CASTRGDGYTF	TGTGCCAGTACTAGGGGCGATGGCTACACCTTC
TRBV7-8	TRBJ2-7	.	TRBD2	CASTQSGDPAYEQYF	TGTGCCAGCACCCAGAGCGGGGACCCTGCCTACGAGCAGTACTTC
TRBV11-3	TRBJ2-2	.	.	CASSLSGMNTGELFF	TGTGCCAGCAGTTTGTCAGGGATGAACACCGGGGAGCTGTTTTTT
TRBV7-9	TRBJ1-4	.	TRBD1	CASRRGTGADNEKLFF	TGTGCCAGCAGGCGAGGGACAGGGGCGGATAATGAAAAACTGTTTTTT
TRBV27	TRBJ2-1	.	.	CASRSIQSSYNEQFF	TGTGCCAGCAGGTCCATACAGAGCTCCTACAATGAGCAGTTCTTC
TRBV5-4	TRBJ2-7	once	.	CASSLDPQYEQYF	TGTGCCAGCAGCTTGGACCCTCAGTACGAGCAGTACTTC